This is a list of T cell receptor beta chains from one sample in a study of technical replicates of blood from a handful of donors. Clones were sequenced by immunoSEQ multiplex PCR, and TCRdb holds only the in-frame ones, with some missing. The table lists 65,000 to 95,000 clones, 94% of them singletons. The sample comprised T cells isolated from PBMCs. These receptors came from a human donor in good health. Each CDR3 is given with its conserved first and last residue. A D gene is named only where the DNA matches it firmly. Clone size, where shown, is once, few, many, or a class for clones that have expanded.

d_gene,abundance,j_gene,v_gene,CDR3nt,CDR3aa
TRBD2,.,TRBJ2-1,TRBV7-9,TGTGCCAGCACCTCGGGGGGTAGCCACAATGAGCAGTTCTTC,CASTSGGSHNEQFF
TRBD2,.,TRBJ2-1,TRBV6-5,TGTGCCAGCAGTTACAATAGCGGGGCCCAGTTCTTC,CASSYNSGAQFF
.,.,TRBJ1-1,TRBV11-2,TGTGCCAGCAGCCTATTGGCTGAAGCTTTCTTT,CASSLLAEAFF
TRBD2,.,TRBJ2-7,TRBV30,TGTGCCTGGAGCTGGGGCGGGGGTAGCTACGAGCAGTACTTC,CAWSWGGGSYEQYF
.,.,TRBJ1-2,TRBV30,TGTGCCTGGAGTGTAGGGACTCAAGGCTACACCTTC,CAWSVGTQGYTF
.,.,TRBJ2-7,TRBV28,TGTGCCAGCACCGAGGAACGGGTTGGCTCCTACGAGCAGTACTTC,CASTEERVGSYEQYF
.,.,TRBJ2-7,TRBV21-1,TGTGCCAGCAGCAAAGATCGGCTAGCGGGCCCCTCCTACGAGCAGTACTTC,CASSKDRLAGPSYEQYF
TRBD2,.,TRBJ2-7,TRBV9,TGTGCCAGCAGCGATAGCGGGGGGTCCTACGAGCAGTACTTC,CASSDSGGSYEQYF
TRBD2,.,TRBJ2-7,TRBV11-2,TGTGCCAGCAGCTCCGGGGACTATACGGGAGAGCAGTACTTC,CASSSGDYTGEQYF
TRBD2,.,TRBJ2-1,TRBV7-9,TGTGCCAGCAGCTTACCACGGGAGGCCTACAATGAGCAGTTCTTC,CASSLPREAYNEQFF
TRBD1,.,TRBJ2-7,TRBV6-1,TGTGCCAGCAGAGGGACAGGGTCATACGAGCAGTACTTC,CASRGTGSYEQYF
.,.,TRBJ1-1,TRBV19,TGTGCCAGTTTTTCCCCCGCCAGAGGGACTGAAGCTTTCTTT,CASFSPARGTEAFF
TRBD1,.,TRBJ2-7,TRBV25-1,TGTGCCAGCAGTGGACAGGGTTCTATTATTTCCTACGAGCAGTACTTC,CASSGQGSIISYEQYF
TRBD1,.,TRBJ2-7,TRBV11-2,TGTGCCAGCAGCGCGGGGACAGGGCACTCCTACGAGCAGTACTTC,CASSAGTGHSYEQYF
TRBD2,.,TRBJ2-7,TRBV27,TGTGCCAGCAGTTGGACTAGTGATATCTACGAGCAGTACTTC,CASSWTSDIYEQYF
.,.,TRBJ2-1,TRBV7-3,TGTGCCAGCAGCTTGTACGGGAGAGACTCCTACAATGAGCAGTTCTTC,CASSLYGRDSYNEQFF
TRBD2,.,TRBJ2-5,TRBV27,TGTGCCAGCAGTCCTCGACTAGCGGGATTACAAGAGACCCAGTACTTC,CASSPRLAGLQETQYF
TRBD2,.,TRBJ2-5,TRBV29-1,TGCAGCGTTGAAGATCGGAGACTAGCGGAAGAGACCCAGTACTTC,CSVEDRRLAEETQYF
.,.,TRBJ2-7,TRBV27,TGTGCCAGCGGCACCAGGGCAGGCTACGAGCAGTACTTC,CASGTRAGYEQYF
.,once,TRBJ2-1,TRBV7-9,TGTGCCAGCAGCTTAGTGAGTCATGAGCAGTTCTTC,CASSLVSHEQFF
.,.,TRBJ1-2,TRBV4-2,TGTGCCAGCAGCCAAGCCGGGAGGGACTATGGCTACACCTTC,CASSQAGRDYGYTF
.,.,TRBJ2-7,TRBV14,TGTGCCAGCAGCCCTACGAACCGAAACTACGAGCAGTACTTC,CASSPTNRNYEQYF
.,.,TRBJ2-7,TRBV7-2,TGTGCCAGCAGCTTCCGGGCCCAGGGCGAGCAGTACTTC,CASSFRAQGEQYF